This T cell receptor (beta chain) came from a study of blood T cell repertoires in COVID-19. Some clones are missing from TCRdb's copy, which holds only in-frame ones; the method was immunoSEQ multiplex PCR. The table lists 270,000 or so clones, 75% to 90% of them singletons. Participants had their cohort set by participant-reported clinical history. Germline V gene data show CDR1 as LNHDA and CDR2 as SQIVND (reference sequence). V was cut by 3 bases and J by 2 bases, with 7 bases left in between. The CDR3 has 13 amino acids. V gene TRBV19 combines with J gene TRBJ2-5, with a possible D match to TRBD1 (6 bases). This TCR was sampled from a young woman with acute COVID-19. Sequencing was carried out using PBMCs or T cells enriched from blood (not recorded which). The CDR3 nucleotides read TGTGCCAGTAGTATGCAGGGGCAAGAGACCCAGTACTTC. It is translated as CASSMQGQETQYF.